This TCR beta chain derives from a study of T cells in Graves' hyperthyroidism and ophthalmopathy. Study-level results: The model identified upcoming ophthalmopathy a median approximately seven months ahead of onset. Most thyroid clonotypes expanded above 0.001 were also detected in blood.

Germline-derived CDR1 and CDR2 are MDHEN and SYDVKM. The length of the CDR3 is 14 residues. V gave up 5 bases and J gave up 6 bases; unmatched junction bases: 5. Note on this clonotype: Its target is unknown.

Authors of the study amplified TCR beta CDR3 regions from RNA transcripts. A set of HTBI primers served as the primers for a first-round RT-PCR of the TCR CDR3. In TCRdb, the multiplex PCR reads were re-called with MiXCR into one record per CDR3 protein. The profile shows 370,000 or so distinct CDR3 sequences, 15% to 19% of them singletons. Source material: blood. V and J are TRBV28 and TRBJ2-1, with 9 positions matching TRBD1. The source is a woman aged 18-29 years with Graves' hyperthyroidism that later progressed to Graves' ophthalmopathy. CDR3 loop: CASSIRGQGNEQFF. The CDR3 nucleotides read TGTGCCAGCAGTATCCGGGGACAGGGCAATGAGCAGTTCTTC.